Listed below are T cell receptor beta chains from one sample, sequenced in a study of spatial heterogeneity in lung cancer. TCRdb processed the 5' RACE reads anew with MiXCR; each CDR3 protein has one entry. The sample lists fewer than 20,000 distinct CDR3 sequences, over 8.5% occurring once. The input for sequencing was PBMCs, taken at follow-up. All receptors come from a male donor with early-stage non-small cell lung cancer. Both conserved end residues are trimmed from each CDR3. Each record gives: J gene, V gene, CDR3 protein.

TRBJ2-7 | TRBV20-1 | SARGYSGVATNYEQY
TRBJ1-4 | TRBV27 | AGSGSQVGWEKLF
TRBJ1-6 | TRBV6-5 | ASSYWQSLVTGQLRSPLH
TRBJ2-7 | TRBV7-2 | ASSLVGDRADEQY
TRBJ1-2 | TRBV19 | ASQLHGTGYYGYT
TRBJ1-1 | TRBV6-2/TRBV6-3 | ASCRRGAKTEAF
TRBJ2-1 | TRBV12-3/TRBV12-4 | ASSVAGGGWDEQF
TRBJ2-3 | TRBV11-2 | ASSPASTDTQY
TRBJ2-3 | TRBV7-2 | ASSVTTDTQY
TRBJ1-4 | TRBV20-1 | SARPGTYDATNEKLF
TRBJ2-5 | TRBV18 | ASSPDETQY
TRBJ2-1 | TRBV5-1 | ASSSGPRNEQF
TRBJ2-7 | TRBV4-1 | SSSPGQGIEQY
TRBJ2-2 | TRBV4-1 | ASSQVQNTGELF
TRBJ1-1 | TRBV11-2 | ASSSAAPTEAF
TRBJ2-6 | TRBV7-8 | ASSLVVLQQWANVLT